These T cell receptor beta chains were read from a single sample in a study of a mutant IDH1 vaccine in newly diagnosed glioma. Antigen specificity for these receptors is unknown. The repertoire was sequenced with immunoSEQ multiplex PCR; TCRdb's copy has only in-frame clones and lacks some. The sample lists around 61,000 clones, 75% to 90% occurring once. The sequencing here drew on PBMCs, taken from a glioma patient whose treatment included an IDH1 peptide vaccine. Receptors were obtained from a woman between 35 and 50 years old with glioma. The CDR3 runs from the conserved cysteine through the conserved F or W. D genes are given only for firm matches. Not every row has a clone size; where given, it reads once, few, many or a size class.

abundance,d_gene,v_gene,j_gene,CDR3nt,CDR3aa
NA,TRBD1,TRBV28,TRBJ1-3,TGTGCCAGCAGCCCAATACCCGGACAGGGGTATGGAAACACCATATATTTT,CASSPIPGQGYGNTIYF
NA,TRBD2,TRBV5-1,TRBJ2-4,TGCGCCAGCAGCTATACGACTAGCGGGAGGGATGCGGCCAAAAACATTCAGTACTTC,CASSYTTSGRDAAKNIQYF
NA,NA,TRBV11-3,TRBJ2-2,TGTGCCAGCAGCGCAAAAAGAAACACCGGGGAGCTGTTTTTT,CASSAKRNTGELFF
NA,NA,TRBV5-1,TRBJ1-5,TGCGCCAGCAGCTTGGACGGAACGTCACTTCATCAGCCCCAGCATTTT,CASSLDGTSLHQPQHF
NA,NA,TRBV5-6,TRBJ1-4,TGTGCCAGCAGCTTTTTCCAAAGTCACAATGAAAAACTGTTTTTT,CASSFFQSHNEKLFF
once,TRBD2,TRBV15,TRBJ2-7,TGTGCCACCATAGGTCGTAGCGGGAGAGTGTACGAGCAGTACTTC,CATIGRSGRVYEQYF
once,NA,TRBV9,TRBJ1-3,TGTGCCAGCAGCGTAGAGGTTAACTCTGGAAACACCATATATTTT,CASSVEVNSGNTIYF
NA,TRBD1,TRBV5-6,TRBJ1-5,TGTGCCAGCACCAAACAGGGGGCCCTTCCAGGGGGCAATCAGCCCCAGCATTTT,CASTKQGALPGGNQPQHF
NA,NA,TRBV2,TRBJ2-4,TGTGCCAGCAGTGAAGGGGTGCGAACAGGGAAAAACATTCAGTACTTC,CASSEGVRTGKNIQYF
NA,NA,TRBV4-1,TRBJ1-2,TGCGCCAGCAGCCAAGCCAACCGGGGGGGTCTAGGCGGCTACACCTTC,CASSQANRGGLGGYTF
NA,TRBD2,TRBV2,TRBJ2-1,TGTGCCAGCAGTGGGGGACTAGCGGGAGGGCCGAACAATGAGCAGTTCTTC,CASSGGLAGGPNNEQFF
NA,TRBD1,TRBV19,TRBJ1-5,TGTGCCAGTAGTGTACAGGGGGGGGGCAATCAGCCCCAGCATTTT,CASSVQGGGNQPQHF
NA,TRBD2,TRBV7-2,TRBJ2-2,TGTGCCAGCAGCCATTTTCTAGCGGGGGAGCCTCCGGGCACCGGGGAGCTGTTTTTT,CASSHFLAGEPPGTGELFF
NA,TRBD1,TRBV7-2,TRBJ2-2,TGTGCCAGCAAATCCGGGACAGACATCATCGGGGAGCTGTTTTTT,CASKSGTDIIGELFF
NA,NA,TRBV28,TRBJ2-7,TGTGCCAGCACCCCCCCGGACAACCCCTACGAGCAGTACTTC,CASTPPDNPYEQYF
NA,TRBD1,TRBV5-6,TRBJ2-2,TGTGCCAGCAGCTTCGGGACAGGACTCCCCGGGGAGCTGTTTTTT,CASSFGTGLPGELFF
NA,NA,TRBV12-1,TRBJ1-5,TGTGCCAGCAGCTTGGCACAGGGGGGAGCGAGTAGAAGCAATCAGCCCCAGCATTTT,CASSLAQGGASRSNQPQHF
NA,NA,TRBV25-1,TRBJ1-1,TGTGCCAGCAGGACAGCCTATATCGCCGAAGCTTTCTTT,CASRTAYIAEAFF
NA,TRBD2,TRBV5-1,TRBJ2-2,TGCGCCAGCAGCTTGGGGCTAGCGGGGAAGAACACCGGGGAGCTGTTTTTT,CASSLGLAGKNTGELFF
NA,NA,TRBV7-2,TRBJ2-7,TGTGCCAGCAGCTTAGGGACAACAAGCTCCTACGAGCAGTACTTC,CASSLGTTSSYEQYF
NA,NA,TRBV6-5,TRBJ2-2,TGTGCCAGCAGTCACAGGTGGAACACCGGGGAGCTGTTTTTT,CASSHRWNTGELFF
once,TRBD1,TRBV2,TRBJ1-4,TGTGCCAGCAGTAAAAACAGGGGACCTAATGAAAAACTGTTTTTT,CASSKNRGPNEKLFF
NA,TRBD2,TRBV6-5,TRBJ2-7,TGTGCCAGCAGTTACCCGGGGGGTTACGAGCAGTACTTC,CASSYPGGYEQYF
NA,NA,TRBV9,TRBJ2-1,TGTGCCAGCAGCGTACAGGGCTTCAGTTACAATGAGCAGTTCTTC,CASSVQGFSYNEQFF
once,NA,TRBV4-3,TRBJ1-1,TGCGCCAGCAGCCAAGGGGGAGGGAGCATCAACACTGAAGCTTTCTTT,CASSQGGGSINTEAFF
NA,NA,TRBV29-1,TRBJ2-3,TGCAGCGCTGGGACTTACACAGATACGCAGTATTTT,CSAGTYTDTQYF
NA,TRBD1,TRBV27,TRBJ2-7,TGTGCCAGCAAACCGGGACAGGGGACCTCCTACGAGCAGTACTTC,CASKPGQGTSYEQYF
few,TRBD1,TRBV28,TRBJ2-1,TGTGCCAGCAGGGTTAGGTCGGACAGGACGAATGAGCAGTTCTTC,CASRVRSDRTNEQFF
NA,TRBD2,TRBV7-2,TRBJ2-7,TGTGCCAGCAGCTTAGGTTCGGGACTAGCGGGAGGCGTGGGGCAGTACTTC,CASSLGSGLAGGVGQYF
NA,NA,TRBV7-8,TRBJ1-5,TGTGCCAGCAGCTCTCAGGGAGGTGGCAATCAGCCCCAGCATTTT,CASSSQGGGNQPQHF
few,NA,TRBV6-1,TRBJ2-3,TGTGCCAGTTGGACTCGCCTGACGGATACGCAGTATTTT,CASWTRLTDTQYF
NA,TRBD1,TRBV29-1,TRBJ1-2,TGCAGCGTTGAATTTAGGGGGCTCAGGGATGGCTACACCTTC,CSVEFRGLRDGYTF
NA,NA,TRBV7-9,TRBJ2-1,TGTGCCAGCAGCACAATAGAGACTTCCTACAATGAGCAGTTCTTC,CASSTIETSYNEQFF
NA,NA,TRBV6-1,TRBJ2-7,TGTGCCAGCAGGGAGTACGCGGGACAGCCCTACGAGCAGTACTTC,CASREYAGQPYEQYF
NA,TRBD1,TRBV5-4,TRBJ1-2,TGTGCCAGCAGCGAGGGACAGGGGGCTTATGGCTACACCTTC,CASSEGQGAYGYTF
NA,TRBD1,TRBV2,TRBJ1-5,TGTGCCAGCAGCGAGAGAGGACAGGGGAGAGGACAGCCCCAGCATTTT,CASSERGQGRGQPQHF
NA,TRBD2,TRBV10-3,TRBJ2-1,TGTGCCACTCTAGCGGGGGGCCACAATGAGCAGTTCTTC,CATLAGGHNEQFF
NA,NA,TRBV7-2,TRBJ2-1,TGTGCCAGCAGCTTAGCCTCGGCGTCCTTGAATGAGCAGTTCTTC,CASSLASASLNEQFF
NA,NA,TRBV6-5,TRBJ1-2,TGTGCCAGCAGCTCCCTGTCGGGCGGACCTAATGGCTACACCTTC,CASSSLSGGPNGYTF
few,NA,TRBV18,TRBJ2-1,TGTGCCAGCTCACCACTAGGGGCACCGATGATGGAGCAGTTCTTC,CASSPLGAPMMEQFF
NA,NA,TRBV28,TRBJ1-1,TGTGCCAGCAGTTTGCCCCCAGGGATGTTCGGGGCTTTCTTT,CASSLPPGMFGAFF